A selection of T cell receptor beta chains follows, all from one sample in a study of neoadjuvant anti-PD-1 for oral cavity cancer. TCRdb's table, derived via immunoSEQ multiplex PCR, lists solely in-frame clones and lacks some. This repertoire shows about 37,000 clones, approximately 40% found once; its top ten account for 16%. Here the sequenced sample was tumor tissue, taken after nivolumab (anti-PD-1) treatment. These receptors were obtained from a person between 35 and 79 years old with oral cavity squamous cell carcinoma. The CDR3 runs from the conserved cysteine through the conserved F or W. Each record gives: D gene, V gene, clone size, J gene, CDR3 DNA, CDR3 protein. The D gene is left open where the match is weak. Clone size appears in some rows only: once, few, many, or a class for an expanded clone.

D gene: TRBD1; V gene: TRBV7-9; clone size: few; J gene: TRBJ1-2; CDR3 DNA: TGTGCCAGCAGCGTGACAGGGGGCGTCTATGGCTACACCTTC; CDR3 protein: CASSVTGGVYGYTF
D gene: NA; V gene: TRBV7-9; clone size: many; J gene: TRBJ1-5; CDR3 DNA: TGTGCCAGCAGCTTACAGGGCAATCAGCCCCAGCATTTT; CDR3 protein: CASSLQGNQPQHF
D gene: NA; V gene: TRBV5-1; clone size: NA; J gene: TRBJ1-5; CDR3 DNA: TGCGCCAGCAGCTTGGGTGTGTATAGCAATCAGCCCCAGCATTTT; CDR3 protein: CASSLGVYSNQPQHF
D gene: NA; V gene: TRBV9; clone size: NA; J gene: TRBJ1-2; CDR3 DNA: TGTGCCAGCAGCACGACCGGGACTTTGTTTGGCTACACCTTC; CDR3 protein: CASSTTGTLFGYTF
D gene: TRBD2; V gene: TRBV7-8; clone size: NA; J gene: TRBJ2-2; CDR3 DNA: TGTGCCAGCAGCTTAATGGCACTAGCGGGAGCGGGCACCGGGGAGCTGTTTTTT; CDR3 protein: CASSLMALAGAGTGELFF
D gene: NA; V gene: TRBV1; clone size: few; J gene: TRBJ1-4; CDR3 DNA: TGCACCAGCAGCCCGAAAGGAACGAATGAAAAACTGTTTTTT; CDR3 protein: CTSSPKGTNEKLFF
D gene: TRBD2; V gene: TRBV28; clone size: NA; J gene: TRBJ2-7; CDR3 DNA: TGTGCCAGCAGTTTAAGGTTACTAGCGGGAGGCCTCCCGACGTACGAGCAGTACTTC; CDR3 protein: CASSLRLLAGGLPTYEQYF
D gene: TRBD2; V gene: TRBV5-7; clone size: NA; J gene: TRBJ2-7; CDR3 DNA: TGTGCCAGCAGCTTCTCTAGCGGGTCCGGCTCCTACGAGCAGTACTTC; CDR3 protein: CASSFSSGSGSYEQYF
D gene: NA; V gene: TRBV5-4; clone size: NA; J gene: TRBJ1-6; CDR3 DNA: TGTGCCAGCAGCTTGGAGTTACAGGTCAATTCACCCCTCCACTTT; CDR3 protein: CASSLELQVNSPLHF
D gene: NA; V gene: TRBV30; clone size: NA; J gene: TRBJ1-1; CDR3 DNA: TGTGCCTGGAGTCCCTCCTGGGCCCGATTGAACACTGAAGCTTTCTTT; CDR3 protein: CAWSPSWARLNTEAFF
D gene: NA; V gene: TRBV7-2; clone size: once; J gene: TRBJ2-3; CDR3 DNA: TGTGCCAGCAGCTTAGCGGGCATACCCACAGATACGCAGTATTTT; CDR3 protein: CASSLAGIPTDTQYF
D gene: NA; V gene: TRBV5-4; clone size: NA; J gene: TRBJ2-5; CDR3 DNA: TGTGCCAGCAGCTTATACTGGCTACAAGAGACCCAGTACTTC; CDR3 protein: CASSLYWLQETQYF
D gene: NA; V gene: TRBV7-9; clone size: NA; J gene: TRBJ2-5; CDR3 DNA: TGTGCCAGCGAGGGTTTGGAGACCCAGTACTTC; CDR3 protein: CASEGLETQYF
D gene: NA; V gene: TRBV5-1; clone size: NA; J gene: TRBJ1-2; CDR3 DNA: TGCGCCAGCAGCTTCGTGAACGGCTATGGCTACACCTTC; CDR3 protein: CASSFVNGYGYTF